The T cell receptor beta chain under discussion was sequenced for a study of blood T cell repertoires in COVID-19. For the study at large: Spain, Italy and the United States supplied samples that represented acute and convalescent COVID-19. The cDNA or gDNA used as material had been derived from T cells, B-cell-depleted T cells, or PBMCs.

Study processing details: Nucleated cell counts were estimated from reference gene primer amplification. Clones were read by immunoSEQ multiplex PCR, and TCRdb kept only the in-frame ones, dropping some. V and J calls and clone size are as listed in that table; D and trimming were resolved from the DNA. Of roughly 300,000 clones listed, 70% to 90% are singletons. The germline gives CDR1 WSHSY, CDR2 SAAADI. The CDR3 contains 12 residues. Trimming removed 4 bases at V and 5 bases at J, with 8 bases between. The chain carries TRBV10-2 and TRBJ1-2; D is undetermined. Input material: peripheral blood. The receptor was derived from a woman aged 45-59 years who had recovered from COVID-19. CDR3 loop: CASSGQAYGYTF. The CDR3 region has the DNA TGCGCCAGCAGTGGGCAGGCGTATGGCTACACCTTC.